The rows below give T cell receptor beta chains drawn from one sample of a study of human T cells and chemical hapten exposure. TCRdb called the RACE reads again in MiXCR, with one record for every CDR3 protein. The sample lists under 300,000 distinct CDR3 sequences, around 9.3% occurring once. Sequencing used whole blood, obtained in connection with sensitization to the hapten diphenylcyclopropenone (DPC). These receptors were obtained from a woman aged 40 to 55 with alopecia areata. Some clones in this sample may be carry-over from other donors' samples. The CDR3 runs from the conserved cysteine through the conserved F or W. The D gene is left open where the match is weak. Some rows mark clone size as missing; the rest say once, few, many or name a class of expanded clone.

v_gene	d_gene	j_gene	abundance	CDR3nt	CDR3aa
TRBV20-1	NA	TRBJ1-1	NA	TGCAGTGCCAGAAGGAACACTGAAGCTTTCTTT	CSARRNTEAFF
TRBV4-3	NA	TRBJ2-1	many	TGCGCCAGCAGCCAAGATGGGGCTAGCAGCCGCGAGCAGTTCTTC	CASSQDGASSREQFF
TRBV7-7	NA	TRBJ2-3	NA	TGTGCTAGCAGCCCGACGATCACCACAGATACGCAGTATTTT	CASSPTITTDTQYF
TRBV4-3	NA	TRBJ1-1	many	TGCGCCAGCAGCCAAGCCCCAATGAACACTGAAGCTTTCTTT	CASSQAPMNTEAFF
TRBV7-2	TRBD1	TRBJ1-4	NA	TGTGCCAGCAACACAGGGGGGACTAATGAAAAACTGTTTTTT	CASNTGGTNEKLFF
TRBV12-3/TRBV12-4	NA	TRBJ1-1	NA	TGTGCCAGCAGTTTACTACGTTCGGGGACTGAAGCTTTCTTT	CASSLLRSGTEAFF
TRBV4-2	TRBD1	TRBJ2-7	few	TGTGCCAGCAGCCCCCGCGGGCAGGGGGCTAGCTACGAGCAGTACTTC	CASSPRGQGASYEQYF
TRBV12-3/TRBV12-4	NA	TRBJ2-1	NA	TGTGCCAGCAGTCGTCCTGGAGCCCACAATGAGCAGTTCTTC	CASSRPGAHNEQFF
TRBV3-1	NA	TRBJ2-4	NA	TGTGCCAGCAGCCAAGGAAGCGCGCTAGCCAAAAACATTCAGTACTTC	CASSQGSALAKNIQYF
TRBV4-1	NA	TRBJ1-6	many	TGCGCCAGCAGCCGGGAGGTCCAGGGGATATTGACACCCCTCCACTTT	CASSREVQGILTPLHF
TRBV7-8	TRBD1	TRBJ2-1	NA	TGTGCCAGCAGCTTAGTCCCAGGACAGGGGAATGAGCAGTTCTTC	CASSLVPGQGNEQFF
TRBV27	NA	TRBJ1-5	many	TGTGCCAGCAGTTTAGGGCCAGGGCTATATCAGCCCCAGCATTTT	CASSLGPGLYQPQHF
TRBV7-9	NA	TRBJ1-2	NA	TGTGCCAGCAGCTTACAGCAGCCCGTCTATGGCTACACCTTC	CASSLQQPVYGYTF
TRBV6-2/TRBV6-3	TRBD1	TRBJ1-5	few	TGTGCCAGCAGCCGACAGGGCTACGGCAATCAGCCCCAGCATTTT	CASSRQGYGNQPQHF
TRBV6-2/TRBV6-3	NA	TRBJ1-5	NA	TGTGCCAGCAGCCAATCGTATAGCAATCAGCCCCAGCATTTT	CASSQSYSNQPQHF
TRBV24-1	TRBD2	TRBJ2-1	few	TGTGCCACCAGTGATAGGACTAGCGGGTCCTACAATGAGCAGTTCTTC	CATSDRTSGSYNEQFF
TRBV12-3/TRBV12-4	NA	TRBJ1-2	few	TGTGCCAGCAGTCCCCGGGGAGGGAACTATGGCTACACCTTC	CASSPRGGNYGYTF
TRBV18	NA	TRBJ2-3	few	TGTGCCAGCTCCACGGGGCCCCGCACAGATACGCAGTATTTT	CASSTGPRTDTQYF
TRBV28	NA	TRBJ1-2	NA	TGTGCCACCGCGGTCCCGAATTCCTACACCTTC	CATAVPNSYTF
TRBV20-1	NA	TRBJ1-2	NA	TGCAGTGCTAGAGATCCCCGGACAGCCTCATCTAACTATGGCTACACCTTC	CSARDPRTASSNYGYTF
TRBV4-3	NA	TRBJ2-3	NA	TGCGCCAGCAGCCAAGGAAGGGAGGGGGCGCGAACAGATACGCAGTATTTT	CASSQGREGARTDTQYF
TRBV7-2	NA	TRBJ2-5	NA	TGTGCCAGCAGCTTGAGACCCAGGACGGAGACCCAGTACTTC	CASSLRPRTETQYF
TRBV12-3/TRBV12-4	NA	TRBJ2-2	many	TGTGCCAGCAGTTTAACGCAGGGGTGGACCGGGGAGCTGTTTTTT	CASSLTQGWTGELFF
TRBV6-2/TRBV6-3	TRBD2	TRBJ2-1	few	TGTGCCAGCAGTTCCGGGACTAGCGGGAGTTATGGCAATGAGCAGTTCTTC	CASSSGTSGSYGNEQFF
TRBV4-2	NA	TRBJ1-5	many	TGTGCCAGCAGCCAAGCAACGGTCAATCAGCCCCAGCATTTT	CASSQATVNQPQHF